This TCR beta chain came from a study of cytotoxic CD8 clonotypes in ibrutinib-treated CLL. Here immunoSEQ multiplex PCR was the method, and the copy in TCRdb shows in-frame clones only, minus some. The table lists roughly 40,000 clones, 55% to 75% of them singletons. The CDR3 is 13 amino acids. After removal of 5 bases from V and 4 bases from J, the junction contained 1 base not matched to a gene. Germline V gene sequence: CDR1 LNHDA, CDR2 SQIVND (reference sequence). Sequenced material: PBMCs, taken after 12 months of ibrutinib treatment. The clonotype comes from a human donor with chronic lymphocytic leukemia. The gene calls are TRBV19 and TRBJ2-3; TRBD2 matches at 9 bases. In DNA, the CDR3 is TGTGCCAGTAGTGTAGCGGGAGCAGATACGCAGTATTTT. Its translation is CASSVAGADTQYF.